These T cell receptor beta chains were read from a single sample in a study of shared clonotypes between healthy human individuals. Assay used: immunoSEQ multiplex PCR; TCRdb lists only in-frame clones, some missing. The sample shows 2 million to 2.5 million clones, 85% to 95% of them seen only once. The specimen was naive CD4+ T cells from PBMCs. These receptors originate from a man in his late teens or twenties in good health. Some clones in this sample may be carry-over from other donors' samples. CDR3s include the opening cysteine and the closing phenylalanine or tryptophan. D genes are given only for firm matches. Clone size is shown for a subset of rows, as once, few, many or a class of expanded clone.

V gene: TRBV10-3; J gene: TRBJ2-3; clone size: .; D gene: TRBD2; CDR3 protein: CAISGTSGPTDTQYF; CDR3 DNA: TGTGCCATCAGTGGGACTAGCGGACCCACAGATACGCAGTATTTT
V gene: TRBV28; J gene: TRBJ2-7; clone size: once; D gene: TRBD2; CDR3 protein: CASTSSGSSYEQYF; CDR3 DNA: TGTGCCAGCACCTCTAGCGGGAGTTCCTACGAGCAGTACTTC
V gene: TRBV5-1; J gene: TRBJ2-3; clone size: few; D gene: .; CDR3 protein: CASSSDNTDTQYF; CDR3 DNA: TGCGCCAGCAGCTCGGACAACACAGATACGCAGTATTTT
V gene: TRBV19; J gene: TRBJ1-5; clone size: .; D gene: .; CDR3 protein: CASSIGQGMGQPQHF; CDR3 DNA: TGTGCCAGTAGTATCGGCCAGGGAATGGGTCAGCCCCAGCATTTT
V gene: TRBV6-1; J gene: TRBJ1-1; clone size: .; D gene: TRBD1; CDR3 protein: CASSADRGGRAFF; CDR3 DNA: TGTGCCAGCAGTGCCGACAGGGGTGGTCGAGCTTTCTTT
V gene: TRBV5-1; J gene: TRBJ2-3; clone size: .; D gene: .; CDR3 protein: CASSTEMATDTQYF; CDR3 DNA: TGCGCCAGCAGCACGGAGATGGCCACAGATACGCAGTATTTT
V gene: TRBV27; J gene: TRBJ2-7; clone size: .; D gene: TRBD2; CDR3 protein: CASSLVAQVGGLEQYF; CDR3 DNA: TGTGCCAGCAGTTTGGTTGCACAGGTGGGAGGGCTCGAGCAGTACTTC
V gene: TRBV28; J gene: TRBJ2-7; clone size: .; D gene: TRBD2; CDR3 protein: CASRAGLAGGGVYEQYF; CDR3 DNA: TGTGCCAGCAGGGCCGGACTAGCGGGAGGGGGGGTCTACGAGCAGTACTTC
V gene: TRBV6-6; J gene: TRBJ2-7; clone size: once; D gene: .; CDR3 protein: CASRNLPRRYEQYF; CDR3 DNA: TGTGCCAGCAGAAACCTCCCTAGGCGGTACGAGCAGTACTTC
V gene: TRBV5-1; J gene: TRBJ2-5; clone size: .; D gene: .; CDR3 protein: CASSLRQPETQYF; CDR3 DNA: TGCGCCAGCAGCTTGAGGCAGCCAGAGACCCAGTACTTC
V gene: TRBV29-1; J gene: TRBJ1-1; clone size: .; D gene: .; CDR3 protein: CSGHRVNTEAFF; CDR3 DNA: TGCAGCGGCCATCGCGTGAACACTGAAGCTTTCTTT
V gene: TRBV5-1; J gene: TRBJ2-7; clone size: .; D gene: TRBD2; CDR3 protein: CASSLGGTSGSLTYEQYF; CDR3 DNA: TGCGCCAGCAGCTTGGGTGGGACTAGCGGGAGCCTAACCTACGAGCAGTACTTC
V gene: TRBV6-1; J gene: TRBJ1-5; clone size: .; D gene: TRBD1; CDR3 protein: CASSDYRGNNQPQHF; CDR3 DNA: TGTGCCAGCAGTGATTACAGGGGGAACAATCAGCCCCAGCATTTT
V gene: TRBV7-3; J gene: TRBJ2-7; clone size: .; D gene: .; CDR3 protein: CASSLGGIGYSKQYF; CDR3 DNA: TGTGCCAGCAGCTTAGGGGGGATTGGTTATAGCAAGCAGTACTTC
V gene: TRBV4-1; J gene: TRBJ2-3; clone size: .; D gene: TRBD2; CDR3 protein: CASSPHHSGRVLGDTQYF; CDR3 DNA: TGCGCCAGCAGCCCACACCATAGCGGGAGGGTTCTTGGAGATACGCAGTATTTT
V gene: TRBV7-2; J gene: TRBJ2-3; clone size: .; D gene: TRBD2; CDR3 protein: CASSSLAGVPDTQYF; CDR3 DNA: TGTGCCAGCAGCTCCTTAGCGGGAGTCCCAGATACGCAGTATTTT
V gene: TRBV10-3; J gene: TRBJ1-4; clone size: .; D gene: .; CDR3 protein: CAISEQGANEKLFF; CDR3 DNA: TGTGCCATCAGCGAACAGGGCGCTAATGAAAAACTGTTTTTT
V gene: TRBV7-9; J gene: TRBJ2-5; clone size: .; D gene: TRBD2; CDR3 protein: CASSIRGLAGEQYF; CDR3 DNA: TGTGCCAGCAGCATCAGGGGACTAGCGGGAGAGCAGTACTTC
V gene: TRBV9; J gene: TRBJ2-2; clone size: .; D gene: .; CDR3 protein: CASSQGSTGELFF; CDR3 DNA: TGTGCCAGCAGCCAAGGGTCCACCGGGGAGCTGTTTTTT
V gene: TRBV28; J gene: TRBJ1-5; clone size: .; D gene: .; CDR3 protein: CASSLPGTGYSNQPQHF; CDR3 DNA: TGTGCCAGCAGTTTACCCGGGACGGGTTATAGCAATCAGCCCCAGCATTTT
V gene: TRBV7-3; J gene: TRBJ2-5; clone size: .; D gene: .; CDR3 protein: CASSLLEGPQETQYF; CDR3 DNA: TGTGCCAGCAGCTTACTCGAGGGACCCCAAGAGACCCAGTACTTC
V gene: TRBV2; J gene: TRBJ2-3; clone size: .; D gene: TRBD2; CDR3 protein: CASSEALAGVTDTQYF; CDR3 DNA: TGTGCCAGCAGTGAAGCCCTAGCGGGGGTCACAGATACGCAGTATTTT
V gene: TRBV30; J gene: TRBJ1-1; clone size: .; D gene: .; CDR3 protein: CAWTLAGAVNTEAFF; CDR3 DNA: TGTGCCTGGACCCTGGCTGGGGCGGTGAACACTGAAGCTTTCTTT
V gene: TRBV4-2; J gene: TRBJ2-7; clone size: .; D gene: TRBD2; CDR3 protein: CASSQETSGIYEQYF; CDR3 DNA: TGTGCCAGCAGCCAAGAGACTAGCGGGATCTACGAGCAGTACTTC
V gene: TRBV12-5; J gene: TRBJ2-5; clone size: .; D gene: .; CDR3 protein: CASGLGVGETQYF; CDR3 DNA: TGTGCTAGTGGTTTGGGGGTGGGGGAGACCCAGTACTTC
V gene: TRBV10-3; J gene: TRBJ1-4; clone size: .; D gene: .; CDR3 protein: CAISEPGGGGATNEKLFF; CDR3 DNA: TGTGCCATCAGTGAGCCCGGTGGCGGTGGCGCAACTAATGAAAAACTGTTTTTT
V gene: TRBV19; J gene: TRBJ1-2; clone size: .; D gene: .; CDR3 protein: CASSQQSSYGYTF; CDR3 DNA: TGTGCCAGTAGTCAGCAGAGTAGCTATGGCTACACCTTC
V gene: TRBV6-6; J gene: TRBJ1-1; clone size: .; D gene: TRBD1; CDR3 protein: CASNPQGANTEAFF; CDR3 DNA: TGTGCCAGCAATCCACAGGGGGCGAACACTGAAGCTTTCTTT
V gene: TRBV28; J gene: TRBJ1-2; clone size: .; D gene: .; CDR3 protein: CASRPGRNLGYTF; CDR3 DNA: TGTGCCAGCAGGCCCGGACGGAACCTAGGCTACACCTTC
V gene: TRBV7-3; J gene: TRBJ2-1; clone size: .; D gene: .; CDR3 protein: CASSLEVRGTQFF; CDR3 DNA: TGTGCCAGCAGCTTAGAGGTCCGCGGGACCCAGTTCTTC
V gene: TRBV19; J gene: TRBJ1-5; clone size: .; D gene: .; CDR3 protein: CASSIRNLGVINQPQHF; CDR3 DNA: TGTGCCAGTAGTATCCGTAATCTGGGGGTAATCAATCAGCCCCAGCATTTT
V gene: TRBV28; J gene: TRBJ2-7; clone size: .; D gene: .; CDR3 protein: CASSLGAIYEQYF; CDR3 DNA: TGTGCCAGCAGTTTAGGCGCCATCTACGAGCAGTACTTC
V gene: TRBV7-9; J gene: TRBJ2-3; clone size: .; D gene: TRBD2; CDR3 protein: CASSSSSGSADTQYF; CDR3 DNA: TGTGCCAGCAGCTCCTCTAGCGGGAGTGCAGATACGCAGTATTTT
V gene: TRBV28; J gene: TRBJ1-2; clone size: .; D gene: .; CDR3 protein: CASTRVAYGYTF; CDR3 DNA: TGTGCCAGCACCCGTGTTGCTTATGGCTACACCTTC
V gene: TRBV28; J gene: TRBJ2-3; clone size: .; D gene: .; CDR3 protein: CASLTQGGGTDTQYF; CDR3 DNA: TGTGCCAGCTTGACGCAGGGGGGAGGCACAGATACGCAGTATTTT
V gene: TRBV5-1; J gene: TRBJ2-7; clone size: .; D gene: TRBD1; CDR3 protein: CASSPLTGESYEQYF; CDR3 DNA: TGCGCCAGCAGCCCTTTAACAGGGGAGAGTTACGAGCAGTACTTC
V gene: TRBV10-1; J gene: TRBJ2-3; clone size: .; D gene: .; CDR3 protein: CANKNTQYF; CDR3 DNA: TGCGCCAACAAGAATACGCAGTATTTT
V gene: TRBV10-3; J gene: TRBJ2-6; clone size: .; D gene: TRBD1; CDR3 protein: CAISSGTGASGANVLTF; CDR3 DNA: TGTGCCATCAGTTCCGGGACAGGGGCCTCTGGGGCCAACGTCCTGACTTTC
V gene: TRBV7-8; J gene: TRBJ1-4; clone size: .; D gene: TRBD1; CDR3 protein: CASSARTGPEKLFF; CDR3 DNA: TGTGCCAGCAGCGCCCGGACAGGCCCTGAAAAACTGTTTTTT
V gene: TRBV19; J gene: TRBJ1-3; clone size: .; D gene: .; CDR3 protein: CASRTGSSGNTIYF; CDR3 DNA: TGTGCCAGTCGAACAGGGAGCTCTGGAAACACCATATATTTT
V gene: TRBV15; J gene: TRBJ2-5; clone size: .; D gene: TRBD2; CDR3 protein: CATSKDGLAGSETQYF; CDR3 DNA: TGTGCCACCAGCAAAGACGGACTAGCGGGAAGCGAGACCCAGTACTTC
V gene: TRBV28; J gene: TRBJ2-7; clone size: .; D gene: TRBD1; CDR3 protein: CASSPGQASSYEQYF; CDR3 DNA: TGTGCCAGCAGCCCAGGACAGGCGAGCTCCTACGAGCAGTACTTC
V gene: TRBV19; J gene: TRBJ1-1; clone size: .; D gene: .; CDR3 protein: CASSTGDRTEAFF; CDR3 DNA: TGTGCCAGTAGTACAGGGGATAGGACTGAAGCTTTCTTT
V gene: TRBV7-2; J gene: TRBJ1-2; clone size: .; D gene: .; CDR3 protein: CASSLAGPAGYTF; CDR3 DNA: TGTGCCAGCAGCTTAGCAGGGCCCGCGGGCTACACCTTC
V gene: TRBV14; J gene: TRBJ1-5; clone size: .; D gene: TRBD1; CDR3 protein: CASSQCFPDRTGNQPQHF; CDR3 DNA: TGTGCCAGCAGCCAATGCTTTCCGGACAGGACTGGGAATCAGCCCCAGCATTTT
V gene: TRBV10-3; J gene: TRBJ2-7; clone size: .; D gene: TRBD2; CDR3 protein: CASRDYQYEQYF; CDR3 DNA: TGTGCCTCCCGGGACTACCAATACGAGCAGTACTTC
V gene: TRBV5-1; J gene: TRBJ2-1; clone size: .; D gene: .; CDR3 protein: CASSLSYNEQFF; CDR3 DNA: TGCGCCAGCAGCTTATCTTACAATGAGCAGTTCTTC
V gene: TRBV7-2; J gene: TRBJ2-7; clone size: .; D gene: TRBD1; CDR3 protein: CAGSSDRGFGQYF; CDR3 DNA: TGTGCCGGCAGCTCCGACAGGGGTTTCGGGCAGTACTTC
V gene: TRBV7-9; J gene: TRBJ2-7; clone size: .; D gene: .; CDR3 protein: CASSPRGPTPPLEQYF; CDR3 DNA: TGTGCCAGCAGCCCACGGGGGCCGACCCCGCCGCTTGAGCAGTACTTC
V gene: TRBV28; J gene: TRBJ2-1; clone size: .; D gene: TRBD2; CDR3 protein: CASRLISGEQFF; CDR3 DNA: TGTGCCAGCAGGCTAATTAGCGGGGAGCAGTTCTTC
V gene: TRBV7-9; J gene: TRBJ2-7; clone size: .; D gene: TRBD1; CDR3 protein: CASSWDRRSYEQYF; CDR3 DNA: TGTGCCAGCAGCTGGGACAGACGATCCTACGAGCAGTACTTC
V gene: TRBV5-1; J gene: TRBJ2-6; clone size: .; D gene: .; CDR3 protein: CASSLDPQLGANVLTF; CDR3 DNA: TGCGCCAGCAGCTTGGATCCACAGCTGGGGGCCAACGTCCTGACTTTC
V gene: TRBV28; J gene: TRBJ1-2; clone size: .; D gene: TRBD1; CDR3 protein: CASSLGQTYGYTF; CDR3 DNA: TGTGCCAGCAGTTTGGGACAGACCTATGGCTACACCTTC
V gene: TRBV7-3; J gene: TRBJ2-2; clone size: .; D gene: TRBD2; CDR3 protein: CASRLSGTNTGELFF; CDR3 DNA: TGTGCCAGCAGATTAAGCGGGACCAACACCGGGGAGCTGTTTTTT
V gene: TRBV7-3; J gene: TRBJ2-1; clone size: .; D gene: .; CDR3 protein: CASSARVSSYNEQFF; CDR3 DNA: TGTGCCAGCAGCGCACGGGTAAGCTCCTACAATGAGCAGTTCTTC
V gene: TRBV9; J gene: TRBJ2-2; clone size: .; D gene: .; CDR3 protein: CASREGVGTGELFF; CDR3 DNA: TGTGCCAGCAGGGAAGGGGTCGGTACCGGGGAGCTGTTTTTT
V gene: TRBV14; J gene: TRBJ1-1; clone size: .; D gene: .; CDR3 protein: CASSQELNTEAFF; CDR3 DNA: TGTGCCAGCAGCCAAGAGTTGAACACTGAAGCTTTCTTT